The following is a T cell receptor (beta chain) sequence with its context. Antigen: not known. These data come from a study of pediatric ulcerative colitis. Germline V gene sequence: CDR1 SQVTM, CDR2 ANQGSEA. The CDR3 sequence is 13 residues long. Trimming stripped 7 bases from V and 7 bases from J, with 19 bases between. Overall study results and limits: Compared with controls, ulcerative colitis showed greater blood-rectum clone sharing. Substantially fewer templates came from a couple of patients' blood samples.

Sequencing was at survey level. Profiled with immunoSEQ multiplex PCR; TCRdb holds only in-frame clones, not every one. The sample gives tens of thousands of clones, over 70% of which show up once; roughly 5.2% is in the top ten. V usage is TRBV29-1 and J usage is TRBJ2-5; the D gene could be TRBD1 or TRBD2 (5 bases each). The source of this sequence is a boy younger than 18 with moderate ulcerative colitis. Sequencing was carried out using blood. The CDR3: CSALPQVRGTQYF. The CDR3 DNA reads TGCAGCGCTCTCCCACAGGTGAGGGGGACCCAGTACTTC. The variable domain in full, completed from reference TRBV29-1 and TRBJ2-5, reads SAVISQKPSRDICQRGTSLTIQCQVDSQVTMMFWYRQQPGQSLTLIATANQGSEATYESGFVIDKFPISRPNLTFSTLTVSNMSPEDSSIYLCSALPQVRGTQYFGPGTRLLVL.